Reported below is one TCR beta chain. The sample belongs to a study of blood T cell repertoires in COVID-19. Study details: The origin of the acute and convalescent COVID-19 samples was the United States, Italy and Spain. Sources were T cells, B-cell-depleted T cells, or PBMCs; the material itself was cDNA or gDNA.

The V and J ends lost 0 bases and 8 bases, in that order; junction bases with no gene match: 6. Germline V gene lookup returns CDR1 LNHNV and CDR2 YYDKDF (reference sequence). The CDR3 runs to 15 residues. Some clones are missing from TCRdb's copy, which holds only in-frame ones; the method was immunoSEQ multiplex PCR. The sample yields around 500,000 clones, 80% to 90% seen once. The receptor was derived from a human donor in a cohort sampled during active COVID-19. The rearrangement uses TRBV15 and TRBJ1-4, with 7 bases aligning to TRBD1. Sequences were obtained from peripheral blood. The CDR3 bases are TGTGCCACCAGCAGAGATCCCCAGGGGGGCGAAAAACTGTTTTTT. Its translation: CATSRDPQGGEKLFF.